The rows below give T cell receptor beta chains drawn from one sample of a study of blood T cell repertoires in COVID-19. Data came from immunoSEQ multiplex PCR; TCRdb stores just in-frame clones and leaves some out. The repertoire holds roughly 190,000 clones, about four fifths seen once, with 6% to 8.5% in the top ten. Sequencing was carried out using peripheral blood. The receptors derive from a man aged 60-69 years with acute or convalescent COVID-19. CDR3s include the opening cysteine and the closing phenylalanine or tryptophan. Fields, in order: D gene, clone size, V gene, J gene, CDR3 DNA, CDR3 protein. A D gene is named only where the DNA matches it firmly. The listing skips clone size in some rows; elsewhere it reads once, few, many or a size class.

d_call: TRBD1; clone_size: -; v_call: TRBV4-1; j_call: TRBJ1-1; cdr3_nt: TGCGCCAGCAGCCACCCCCGGACAGGGGGACAGACTGAAGCTTTCTTT; cdr3_aa: CASSHPRTGGQTEAFF
d_call: -; clone_size: -; v_call: TRBV6-5; j_call: TRBJ2-5; cdr3_nt: TGTGCCAGCAGTTCAAGCGAGACCCAGTACTTC; cdr3_aa: CASSSSETQYF
d_call: -; clone_size: -; v_call: TRBV6-5; j_call: TRBJ2-7; cdr3_nt: TGTGCCAGCAGGCCCCAGCGAACCTACTACGAGCAGTACTTC; cdr3_aa: CASRPQRTYYEQYF
d_call: -; clone_size: -; v_call: TRBV9; j_call: TRBJ2-3; cdr3_nt: TGTGCCAGCAGCGTAGTCCTAGCTACAGATACGCAGTATTTT; cdr3_aa: CASSVVLATDTQYF
d_call: -; clone_size: -; v_call: TRBV6-5; j_call: TRBJ1-2; cdr3_nt: TGTGCCAGCAGACCCCAGGGTTGGAGTATTGGTGGCTACACCTTC; cdr3_aa: CASRPQGWSIGGYTF
d_call: -; clone_size: -; v_call: TRBV7-2; j_call: TRBJ1-2; cdr3_nt: TGTGCCAGCAGCCCCGACAGGAACTATGGCTACACCTTC; cdr3_aa: CASSPDRNYGYTF
d_call: -; clone_size: -; v_call: TRBV5-1; j_call: TRBJ2-2; cdr3_nt: TGCGCCAGCAGCGCCACAGGGCACACCGGGGAGCTGTTTTTT; cdr3_aa: CASSATGHTGELFF
d_call: TRBD1; clone_size: once; v_call: TRBV5-4; j_call: TRBJ2-7; cdr3_nt: TGTGCCAGCAGCGGGGGGACAGGGGAATGGGACGAGCAGTACTTC; cdr3_aa: CASSGGTGEWDEQYF
d_call: TRBD2; clone_size: few; v_call: TRBV6-2/TRBV6-3; j_call: TRBJ2-1; cdr3_nt: TGTGCCAGCAGTTCCGGACTAGCGGGGATCTACAATGAGCAGTTCTTC; cdr3_aa: CASSSGLAGIYNEQFF
d_call: -; clone_size: once; v_call: TRBV2; j_call: TRBJ1-5; cdr3_nt: TGTGCCAGCAAAGGGGCCTACCGCCAGCCCCAGCATTTT; cdr3_aa: CASKGAYRQPQHF
d_call: TRBD1; clone_size: few; v_call: TRBV27; j_call: TRBJ1-2; cdr3_nt: TGTGCCAGCAGTTTCGCCTTGTCAGGACAGGCCGGTGGCTACACCTTC; cdr3_aa: CASSFALSGQAGGYTF
d_call: TRBD2; clone_size: -; v_call: TRBV9; j_call: TRBJ2-5; cdr3_nt: TGTGCCAGCAGCGTAGAACTAGCGGGGCAGACCCAGTACTTC; cdr3_aa: CASSVELAGQTQYF
d_call: -; clone_size: -; v_call: TRBV27; j_call: TRBJ1-2; cdr3_nt: TGTGCCAGCTGGCCTAGGCGGGGTCTTGTGACTAACTATGGCTACACCTTC; cdr3_aa: CASWPRRGLVTNYGYTF
d_call: TRBD1; clone_size: -; v_call: TRBV5-1; j_call: TRBJ2-1; cdr3_nt: TGCGCCAGCAGCCCTACAGGGGAGTCCTACAATGAGCAGTTCTTC; cdr3_aa: CASSPTGESYNEQFF
d_call: TRBD2; clone_size: -; v_call: TRBV7-9; j_call: TRBJ2-3; cdr3_nt: TGTGCCAGCAGCCCGACTAGCGGGGTCACAGATACGCAGTATTTT; cdr3_aa: CASSPTSGVTDTQYF
d_call: TRBD2; clone_size: -; v_call: TRBV6-2/TRBV6-3; j_call: TRBJ2-1; cdr3_nt: TGTGCCAGCAGCCCTTTGGGACTAGCGGGAGTATCTAAGCAGTTCTTC; cdr3_aa: CASSPLGLAGVSKQFF
d_call: TRBD2; clone_size: -; v_call: TRBV10-3; j_call: TRBJ2-3; cdr3_nt: TGTGCCATCAGTGAGCCGGGGGGTTGGGGCACAGATACGCAGTATTTT; cdr3_aa: CAISEPGGWGTDTQYF
d_call: -; clone_size: -; v_call: TRBV2; j_call: TRBJ1-2; cdr3_nt: TGTGCCAGCAGTGGAAGTCTGGGAACAGGGAACTATGGCTACACCTTC; cdr3_aa: CASSGSLGTGNYGYTF
d_call: -; clone_size: -; v_call: TRBV7-3; j_call: TRBJ1-6; cdr3_nt: TGTGCCAGCAGCTTAACGCGGAGTTCACCCCTCCACTTT; cdr3_aa: CASSLTRSSPLHF
d_call: -; clone_size: few; v_call: TRBV27; j_call: TRBJ2-1; cdr3_nt: TGTGCCAGCAGTCTGTACCCCTCCGGGACCTACAATGAGCAGTTCTTC; cdr3_aa: CASSLYPSGTYNEQFF
d_call: -; clone_size: -; v_call: TRBV6-1; j_call: TRBJ1-6; cdr3_nt: TGTGCCAGCAGTGAGCGGGGGATAGGCTCCTATAATTCACCCCTCCACTTT; cdr3_aa: CASSERGIGSYNSPLHF
d_call: -; clone_size: -; v_call: TRBV30; j_call: TRBJ1-4; cdr3_nt: TGTGCCTGGGCGGGACTAGACGAAAAACTGTTTTTT; cdr3_aa: CAWAGLDEKLFF
d_call: TRBD2; clone_size: -; v_call: TRBV7-9; j_call: TRBJ2-1; cdr3_nt: TGTGCCAGCAGCTTAGATCAGCGGGAGCTTGATGAGCAGTTCTTC; cdr3_aa: CASSLDQRELDEQFF
d_call: TRBD1; clone_size: -; v_call: TRBV7-9; j_call: TRBJ2-7; cdr3_nt: TGTGCCAGCAGCCGGGACAGCAACTACGAGCAGTACTTC; cdr3_aa: CASSRDSNYEQYF
d_call: TRBD1; clone_size: -; v_call: TRBV10-3; j_call: TRBJ1-6; cdr3_nt: TGTGCCGCCCAACAGGGGGCGAATTCACCCCTCCACTTT; cdr3_aa: CAAQQGANSPLHF
d_call: TRBD2; clone_size: once; v_call: TRBV19; j_call: TRBJ2-7; cdr3_nt: TGTGCCAGTAGTATTGGGGGGGCCTACGAGCAGTACTTC; cdr3_aa: CASSIGGAYEQYF
d_call: -; clone_size: few; v_call: TRBV5-6; j_call: TRBJ1-3; cdr3_nt: TGTGCCAGCAGTTACTACGGTGGAAACACCATATATTTT; cdr3_aa: CASSYYGGNTIYF
d_call: TRBD2; clone_size: -; v_call: TRBV10-3; j_call: TRBJ2-3; cdr3_nt: TGTGCCATCAGTGGTCGGAGACTAGCGGGAGGGACGAGCACAGATACGCAGTATTTT; cdr3_aa: CAISGRRLAGGTSTDTQYF
d_call: TRBD2; clone_size: -; v_call: TRBV7-7; j_call: TRBJ2-1; cdr3_nt: TGTGCCAGCAGCTTAGCGGTCGGGGGGGGAAAAGAGCAGTTCTTC; cdr3_aa: CASSLAVGGGKEQFF
d_call: -; clone_size: -; v_call: TRBV5-5; j_call: TRBJ1-3; cdr3_nt: TGTGCCAGCAGCTCTCCTCGCGGCAGGGGCTCTGGAAACACCATATATTTT; cdr3_aa: CASSSPRGRGSGNTIYF
d_call: -; clone_size: -; v_call: TRBV4-2; j_call: TRBJ1-2; cdr3_nt: TGTGCCAGCAGCCCTCGGGGGGGCTATGGCTACACCTTC; cdr3_aa: CASSPRGGYGYTF
d_call: -; clone_size: many; v_call: TRBV7-9; j_call: TRBJ1-6; cdr3_nt: TGTGCCAGCAGCCTCAACCCGAGAGAAGCAGGGCTATACTCACCCCTCCACTTT; cdr3_aa: CASSLNPREAGLYSPLHF
d_call: TRBD2; clone_size: -; v_call: TRBV30; j_call: TRBJ2-3; cdr3_nt: TGTGCCTGGAGTGCCAAGAGCGGGAGAGGCACAGATACGCAGTATTTT; cdr3_aa: CAWSAKSGRGTDTQYF
d_call: TRBD2; clone_size: -; v_call: TRBV24-1; j_call: TRBJ2-1; cdr3_nt: TGTGCCACCAGTGATTTGGCGGGAGGTGGCAATGAGCAGTTCTTC; cdr3_aa: CATSDLAGGGNEQFF
d_call: -; clone_size: few; v_call: TRBV28; j_call: TRBJ2-7; cdr3_nt: TGTGCCAGCAGTTCAGGGGGAGGCTCCTACGAGCAGTACTTC; cdr3_aa: CASSSGGGSYEQYF
d_call: TRBD2; clone_size: -; v_call: TRBV29-1; j_call: TRBJ2-1; cdr3_nt: TGCAGCGTTGAGCGACTAGCGGCTTACAATGAGCAGTTCTTC; cdr3_aa: CSVERLAAYNEQFF
d_call: -; clone_size: -; v_call: TRBV29-1; j_call: TRBJ1-5; cdr3_nt: TGCAGCGTTGGTAATGGCAATCAGCCCCAGCATTTT; cdr3_aa: CSVGNGNQPQHF
d_call: TRBD1; clone_size: few; v_call: TRBV2; j_call: TRBJ1-6; cdr3_nt: TGTGCCAGCAGTGGCCGGGGACAGGGCGTAGAATCACCCCTCCACTTT; cdr3_aa: CASSGRGQGVESPLHF
d_call: TRBD1; clone_size: -; v_call: TRBV5-1; j_call: TRBJ1-1; cdr3_nt: TGCGCCAGCAGGTATATTGCCGGGACAGGCCCTGAAGCTTTCTTT; cdr3_aa: CASRYIAGTGPEAFF
d_call: -; clone_size: -; v_call: TRBV3-1/TRBV3-2; j_call: TRBJ2-3; cdr3_nt: TGTGCCAGCAGCCTAGCCCGAAAGACTAGAACTCCTAGCACAGATACGCAGTATTTT; cdr3_aa: CASSLARKTRTPSTDTQYF
d_call: -; clone_size: -; v_call: TRBV19; j_call: TRBJ1-5; cdr3_nt: TGTGCCAGTAGTATAAGCCAGGCTTATTATAGCAATCAGCCCCAGCATTTT; cdr3_aa: CASSISQAYYSNQPQHF
d_call: TRBD2; clone_size: -; v_call: TRBV2; j_call: TRBJ2-1; cdr3_nt: TGTGCCAGCAGTGGACTAGCGGGAGGGGGGCAGTTCTTC; cdr3_aa: CASSGLAGGGQFF
d_call: TRBD1; clone_size: -; v_call: TRBV11-3; j_call: TRBJ1-1; cdr3_nt: TGTGCCAGCAGCCAGCGACAGGGTTCTGAAGCTTTCTTT; cdr3_aa: CASSQRQGSEAFF
d_call: -; clone_size: few; v_call: TRBV12-3/TRBV12-4; j_call: TRBJ1-1; cdr3_nt: TGTGCCAGCAGTTCAACATACAACACTGAAGCTTTCTTT; cdr3_aa: CASSSTYNTEAFF
d_call: TRBD1; clone_size: -; v_call: TRBV19; j_call: TRBJ1-3; cdr3_nt: TGTGCCAGTAGTATCTTTGGGACAGGTTCTGGAAACACCATATATTTT; cdr3_aa: CASSIFGTGSGNTIYF
d_call: -; clone_size: -; v_call: TRBV3-1/TRBV3-2; j_call: TRBJ2-7; cdr3_nt: TGTGCCAGCAGCCAAAGCACCGCCCAAACCTACGAGCAGTACTTC; cdr3_aa: CASSQSTAQTYEQYF
d_call: TRBD1; clone_size: -; v_call: TRBV5-1; j_call: TRBJ1-1; cdr3_nt: TGCGCCAGCAGCTGGAGAACGGACAGGCCCGACACTGAAGCTTTCTTT; cdr3_aa: CASSWRTDRPDTEAFF
d_call: TRBD1; clone_size: -; v_call: TRBV7-9; j_call: TRBJ2-5; cdr3_nt: TGTGCCAGCAGCCCAGAGACAGGGGCCAAGACCCAGTACTTC; cdr3_aa: CASSPETGAKTQYF
d_call: TRBD2; clone_size: -; v_call: TRBV10-2; j_call: TRBJ2-3; cdr3_nt: TGCGCCAGTTCTAAAGCGGGAGGGTTGGCAGATACGCAGTATTTT; cdr3_aa: CASSKAGGLADTQYF
d_call: -; clone_size: -; v_call: TRBV5-5; j_call: TRBJ2-5; cdr3_nt: TGTGCCAGCAGCGTAGGGGGAGGGTACCAAGAGACCCAGTACTTC; cdr3_aa: CASSVGGGYQETQYF
d_call: -; clone_size: -; v_call: TRBV4-2; j_call: TRBJ2-3; cdr3_nt: TGTGCCAGCAGCCAAGACACGCGGGTTAGCACAGATACGCAGTATTTT; cdr3_aa: CASSQDTRVSTDTQYF
d_call: TRBD1; clone_size: few; v_call: TRBV5-3; j_call: TRBJ1-1; cdr3_nt: TGTGCCAGAAGCGGACAGGAGTTAACTGAAGCTTTCTTT; cdr3_aa: CARSGQELTEAFF
d_call: TRBD2; clone_size: -; v_call: TRBV11-2; j_call: TRBJ2-3; cdr3_nt: TGTGCCAGCAGCGGACTGGGGCTAGCGGGGACAGATACGCAGTATTTT; cdr3_aa: CASSGLGLAGTDTQYF
d_call: TRBD1; clone_size: -; v_call: TRBV5-1; j_call: TRBJ1-3; cdr3_nt: TGCGCCAGCAGCGAAACACAGGGGTTGACTGGAAACACCATATATTTT; cdr3_aa: CASSETQGLTGNTIYF
d_call: -; clone_size: -; v_call: TRBV6-1; j_call: TRBJ2-1; cdr3_nt: TGTGCCAGCAGTGAAGTAGCCGTTTGGGAGCAGTTCTTC; cdr3_aa: CASSEVAVWEQFF
d_call: TRBD1; clone_size: -; v_call: TRBV2; j_call: TRBJ1-2; cdr3_nt: TGTGCCAGCAGTGCTGGACAGGGGGCCGGGTATGGCTACACCTTC; cdr3_aa: CASSAGQGAGYGYTF
d_call: TRBD1; clone_size: -; v_call: TRBV9; j_call: TRBJ2-2; cdr3_nt: TGTGCCAGCAGCGAGCCAGGAGACAGGGGGAACACCGGGGAGCTGTTTTTT; cdr3_aa: CASSEPGDRGNTGELFF